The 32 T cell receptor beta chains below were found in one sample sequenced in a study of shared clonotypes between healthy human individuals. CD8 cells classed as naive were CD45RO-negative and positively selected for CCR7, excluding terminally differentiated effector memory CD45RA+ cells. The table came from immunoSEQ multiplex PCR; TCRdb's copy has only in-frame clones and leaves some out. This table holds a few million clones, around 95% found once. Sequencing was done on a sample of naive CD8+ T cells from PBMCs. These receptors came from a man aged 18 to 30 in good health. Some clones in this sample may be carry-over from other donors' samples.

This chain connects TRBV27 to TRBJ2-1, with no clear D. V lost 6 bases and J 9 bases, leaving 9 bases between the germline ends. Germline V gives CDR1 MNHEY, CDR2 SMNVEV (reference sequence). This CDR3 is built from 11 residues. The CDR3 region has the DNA TGTGCCAGCAGCCTGGTAGGTGAGCAGTTCTTC. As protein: CASSLVGEQFF.

CDR3 coding DNA: TGTGCCAGCAGCTACACCAGGCCTTATAGCAATCAGCCCCAGCATTTT. This encodes CASSYTRPYSNQPQHF. The rearrangement uses TRBV5-8 and TRBJ1-5; D is unclear. CDR1 is SGHTS and CDR2 is YDEGEE in the germline V gene. The CDR3 is made up of 16 amino acids. The V end lost 3 bases, the J end lost 0 bases, and 13 bases lay between the germline ends. Full variable domain (outside the CDR3, taken from reference TRBV5-8 and TRBJ1-5): EAGVTQSPTHLIKTRGQQATLRCSPISGHTSVYWYQQALGLGLQFLLWYDEGEERNRGNFPPRFSGRQFPNYSSELNVNALELEDSALYLCASSYTRPYSNQPQHFGDGTRLSIL.

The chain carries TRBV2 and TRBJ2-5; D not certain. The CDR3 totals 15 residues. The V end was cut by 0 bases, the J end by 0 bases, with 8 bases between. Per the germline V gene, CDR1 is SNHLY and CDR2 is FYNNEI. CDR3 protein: CASSEALTYQETQYF. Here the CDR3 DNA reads TGTGCCAGCAGTGAAGCGCTGACGTACCAAGAGACCCAGTACTTC.

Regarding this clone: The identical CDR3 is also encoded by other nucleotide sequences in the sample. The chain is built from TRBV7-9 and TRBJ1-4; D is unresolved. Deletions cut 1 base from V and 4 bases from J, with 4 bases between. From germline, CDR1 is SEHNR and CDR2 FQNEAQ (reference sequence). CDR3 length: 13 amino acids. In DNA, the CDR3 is TGTGCCAGCAGCTTAGGGAGTAATGAAAAACTGTTTTTT. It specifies CASSLGSNEKLFF.

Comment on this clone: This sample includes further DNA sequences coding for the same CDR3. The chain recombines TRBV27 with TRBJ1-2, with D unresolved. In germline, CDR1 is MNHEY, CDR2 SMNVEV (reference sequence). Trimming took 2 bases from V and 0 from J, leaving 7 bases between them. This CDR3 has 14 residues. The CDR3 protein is CASSLRGSNYGYTF. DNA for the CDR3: TGTGCCAGCAGTTTACGAGGCTCTAACTATGGCTACACCTTC.

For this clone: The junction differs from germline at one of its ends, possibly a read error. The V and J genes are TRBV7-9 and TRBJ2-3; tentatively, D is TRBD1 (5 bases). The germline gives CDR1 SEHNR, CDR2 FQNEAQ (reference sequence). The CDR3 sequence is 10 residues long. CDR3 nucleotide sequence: TGTGCCAGTGGTACAGGTACGCAGTATTTT. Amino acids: CASGTGTQYF.

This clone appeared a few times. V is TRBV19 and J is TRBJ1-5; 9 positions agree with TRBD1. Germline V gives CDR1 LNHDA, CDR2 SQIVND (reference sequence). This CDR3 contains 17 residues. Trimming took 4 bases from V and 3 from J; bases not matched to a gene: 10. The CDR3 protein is CASSTLDRGGYNQPQHF. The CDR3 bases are TGTGCCAGTAGTACCCTGGACAGGGGAGGCTACAATCAGCCCCAGCATTTT. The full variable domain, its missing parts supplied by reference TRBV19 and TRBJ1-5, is DGGITQSPKYLFRKEGQNVTLSCEQNLNHDAMYWYRQDPGQGLRLIYYSQIVNDFQKGDIAEGYSVSREKKESFPLTVTSAQKNPTAFYLCASSTLDRGGYNQPQHFGDGTRLSIL.

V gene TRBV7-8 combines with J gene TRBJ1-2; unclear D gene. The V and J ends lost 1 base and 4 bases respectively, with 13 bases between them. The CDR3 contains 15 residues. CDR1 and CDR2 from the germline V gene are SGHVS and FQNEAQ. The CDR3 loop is CASSLGPEDSYGYTF. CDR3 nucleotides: TGTGCCAGCAGCTTAGGGCCAGAGGATAGCTATGGCTACACCTTC.

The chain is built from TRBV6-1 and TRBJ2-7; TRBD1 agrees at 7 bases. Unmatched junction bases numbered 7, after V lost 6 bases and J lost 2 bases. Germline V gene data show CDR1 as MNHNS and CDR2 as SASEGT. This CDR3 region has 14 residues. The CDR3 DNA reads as TGTGCCAGCAGAGGGGGCCCACTCCCCTACGAGCAGTACTTC. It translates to CASRGGPLPYEQYF.

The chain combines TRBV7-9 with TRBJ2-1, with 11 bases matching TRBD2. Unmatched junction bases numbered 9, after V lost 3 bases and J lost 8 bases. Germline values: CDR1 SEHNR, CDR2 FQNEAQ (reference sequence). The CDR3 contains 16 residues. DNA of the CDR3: TGTGCCAGCAGCTTCACGAGACTAGCGGGATGGGATGAGCAGTTCTTC. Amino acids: CASSFTRLAGWDEQFF.

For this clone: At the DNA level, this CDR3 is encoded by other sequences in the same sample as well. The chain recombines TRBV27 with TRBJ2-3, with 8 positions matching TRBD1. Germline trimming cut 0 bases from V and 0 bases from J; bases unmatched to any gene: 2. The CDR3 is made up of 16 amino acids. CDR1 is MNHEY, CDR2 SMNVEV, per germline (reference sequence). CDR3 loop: CASSLSRTGSTDTQYF. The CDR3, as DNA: TGTGCCAGCAGTTTATCGAGGACAGGGAGCACAGATACGCAGTATTTT.

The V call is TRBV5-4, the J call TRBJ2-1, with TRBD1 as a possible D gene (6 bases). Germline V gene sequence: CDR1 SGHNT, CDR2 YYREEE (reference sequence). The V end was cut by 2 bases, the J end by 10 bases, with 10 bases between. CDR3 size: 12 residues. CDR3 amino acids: CASSLATGEQFF. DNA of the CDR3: TGTGCCAGCAGCTTAGCCACAGGGGAGCAGTTCTTC.

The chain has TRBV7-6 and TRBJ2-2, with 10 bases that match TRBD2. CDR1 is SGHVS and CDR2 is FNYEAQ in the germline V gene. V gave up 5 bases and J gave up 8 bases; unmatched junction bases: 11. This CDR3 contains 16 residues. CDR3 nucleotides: TGTGCCAGCAGCCCAGAGGTAGCGGGAGGATCAGGGGAGCTGTTTTTT. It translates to CASSPEVAGGSGELFF.

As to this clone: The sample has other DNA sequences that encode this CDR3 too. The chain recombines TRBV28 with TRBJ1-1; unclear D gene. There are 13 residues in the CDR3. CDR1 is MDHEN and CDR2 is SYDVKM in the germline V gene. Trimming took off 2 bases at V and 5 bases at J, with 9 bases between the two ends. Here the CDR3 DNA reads TGTGCCAGCAGTTTAGGCGCCGGGACTGAAGCTTTCTTT. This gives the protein CASSLGAGTEAFF.

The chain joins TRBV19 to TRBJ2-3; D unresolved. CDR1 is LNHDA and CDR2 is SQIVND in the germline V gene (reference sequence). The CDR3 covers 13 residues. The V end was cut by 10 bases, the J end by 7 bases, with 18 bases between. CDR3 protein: CATAGEATNTQYF. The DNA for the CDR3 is TGTGCCACCGCAGGTGAGGCTACGAATACGCAGTATTTT.

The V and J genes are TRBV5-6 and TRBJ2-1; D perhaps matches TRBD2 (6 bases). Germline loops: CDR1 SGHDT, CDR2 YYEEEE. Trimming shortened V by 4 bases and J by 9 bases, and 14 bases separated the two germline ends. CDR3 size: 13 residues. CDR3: CASSPAGRGEQFF. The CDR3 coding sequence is TGTGCCAGCAGCCCTGCGGGGCGCGGTGAGCAGTTCTTC.

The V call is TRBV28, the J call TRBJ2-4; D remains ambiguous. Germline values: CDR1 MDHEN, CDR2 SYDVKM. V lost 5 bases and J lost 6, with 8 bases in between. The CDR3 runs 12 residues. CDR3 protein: CASSPGRNIQYF. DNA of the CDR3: TGTGCCAGCAGTCCGGGCCGAAACATTCAGTACTTC.

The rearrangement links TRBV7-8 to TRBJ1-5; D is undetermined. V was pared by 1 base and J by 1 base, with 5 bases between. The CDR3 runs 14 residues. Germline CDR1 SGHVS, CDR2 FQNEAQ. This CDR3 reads CASSLGFSNQPQHF. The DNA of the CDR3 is TGTGCCAGCAGCTTAGGCTTCAGCAATCAGCCCCAGCATTTT.

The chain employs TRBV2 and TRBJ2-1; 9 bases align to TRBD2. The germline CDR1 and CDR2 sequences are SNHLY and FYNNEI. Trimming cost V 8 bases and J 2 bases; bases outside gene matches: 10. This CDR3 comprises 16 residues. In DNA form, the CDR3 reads TGTGCCAGCTTCCTTAAGGGCGGGAGGGCCTACAATGAGCAGTTCTTC. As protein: CASFLKGGRAYNEQFF.

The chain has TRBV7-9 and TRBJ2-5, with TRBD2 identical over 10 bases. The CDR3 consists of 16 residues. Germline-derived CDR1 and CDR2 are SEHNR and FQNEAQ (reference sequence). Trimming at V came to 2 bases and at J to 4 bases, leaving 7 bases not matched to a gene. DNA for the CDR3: TGTGCCAGCAGCTTATACCCGGCTAGCGGGAGAGAGACCCAGTACTTC. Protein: CASSLYPASGRETQYF.

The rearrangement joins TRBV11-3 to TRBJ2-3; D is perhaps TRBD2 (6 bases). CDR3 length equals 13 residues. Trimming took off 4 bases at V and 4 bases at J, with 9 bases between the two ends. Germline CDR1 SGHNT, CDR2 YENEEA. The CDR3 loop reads CASSSGLPDTQYF. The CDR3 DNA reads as TGTGCCAGCAGCTCCGGACTACCAGATACGCAGTATTTT. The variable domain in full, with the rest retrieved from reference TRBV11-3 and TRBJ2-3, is EAGVVQSPRYKIIEKKQPVAFWCNPISGHNTLYWYLQNLGQGPELLIRYENEEAVDDSQLPKDRFSAERLKGVDSTLKIQPAELGDSAVYLCASSSGLPDTQYFGPGTRLTVL.

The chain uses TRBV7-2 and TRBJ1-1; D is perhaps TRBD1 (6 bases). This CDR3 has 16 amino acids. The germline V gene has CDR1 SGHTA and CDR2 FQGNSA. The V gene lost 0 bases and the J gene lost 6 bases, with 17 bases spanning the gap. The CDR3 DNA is TGTGCCAGCAGCTTAGCCCTGGGAGGGGGAAATGCTGAAGCTTTCTTT. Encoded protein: CASSLALGGGNAEAFF. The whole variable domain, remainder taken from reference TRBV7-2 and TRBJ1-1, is GAGVSQSPSNKVTEKGKDVELRCDPISGHTALYWYRQSLGQGLEFLIYFQGNSAPDKSGLPSDRFSAERTGGSVSTLTIQRTQQEDSAVYLCASSLALGGGNAEAFFGQGTRLTVV.

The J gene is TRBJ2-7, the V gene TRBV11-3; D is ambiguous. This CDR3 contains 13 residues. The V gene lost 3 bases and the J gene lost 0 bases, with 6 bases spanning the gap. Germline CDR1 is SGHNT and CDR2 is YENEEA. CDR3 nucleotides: TGTGCCAGCAGCTTTGGGTACTCCTACGAGCAGTACTTC. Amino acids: CASSFGYSYEQYF.

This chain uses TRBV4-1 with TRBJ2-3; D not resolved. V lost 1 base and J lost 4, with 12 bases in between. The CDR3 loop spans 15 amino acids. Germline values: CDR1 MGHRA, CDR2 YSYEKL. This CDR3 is CASSQVSHWADTQYF. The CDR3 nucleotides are TGCGCCAGCAGCCAAGTTAGCCACTGGGCAGATACGCAGTATTTT.

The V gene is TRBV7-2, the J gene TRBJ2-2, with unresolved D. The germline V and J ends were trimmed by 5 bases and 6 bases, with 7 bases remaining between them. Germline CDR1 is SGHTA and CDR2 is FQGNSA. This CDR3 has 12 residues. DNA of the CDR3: TGTGCCAGCAGCCAGAGGCCCGGGGAGCTGTTTTTT. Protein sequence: CASSQRPGELFF.

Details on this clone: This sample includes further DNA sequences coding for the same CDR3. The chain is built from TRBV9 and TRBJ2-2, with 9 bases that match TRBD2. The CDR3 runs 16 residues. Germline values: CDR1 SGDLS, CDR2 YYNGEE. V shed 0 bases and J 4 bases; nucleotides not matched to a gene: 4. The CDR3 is CASSVGLAGSTGELFF. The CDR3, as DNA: TGTGCCAGCAGCGTAGGGCTAGCGGGAAGCACCGGGGAGCTGTTTTTT.

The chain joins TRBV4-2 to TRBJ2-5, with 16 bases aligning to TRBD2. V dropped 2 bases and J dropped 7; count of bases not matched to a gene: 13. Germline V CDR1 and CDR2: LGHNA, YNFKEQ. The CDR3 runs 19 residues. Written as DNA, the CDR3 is TGTGCCAGCAGCCAACTTCCGGGACTAGCGGGAGGGCCAGAGGCGACCCAGTACTTC. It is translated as CASSQLPGLAGGPEATQYF.

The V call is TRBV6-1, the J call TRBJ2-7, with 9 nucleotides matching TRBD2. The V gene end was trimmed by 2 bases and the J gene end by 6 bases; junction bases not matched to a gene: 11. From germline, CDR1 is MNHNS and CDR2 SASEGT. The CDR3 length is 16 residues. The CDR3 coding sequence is TGTGCCAGCAGTGAACCGACTAGCGGATCCTTCGGCGAGCAGTACTTC. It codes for CASSEPTSGSFGEQYF.

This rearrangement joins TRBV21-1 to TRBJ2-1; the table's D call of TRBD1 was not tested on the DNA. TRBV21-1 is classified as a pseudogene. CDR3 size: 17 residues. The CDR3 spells CASSIGWDRGFSWEQFF. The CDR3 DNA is TGTGCCAGCAGCATAGGTTGGGACAGGGGGTTTTCTTGGGAGCAGTTCTTC.

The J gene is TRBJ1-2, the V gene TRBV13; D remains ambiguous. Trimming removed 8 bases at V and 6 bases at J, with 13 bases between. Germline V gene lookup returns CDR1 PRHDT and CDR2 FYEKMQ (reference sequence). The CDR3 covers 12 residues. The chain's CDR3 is CASGRQLNGYTF. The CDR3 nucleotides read TGTGCCAGCGGTCGGCAACTCAATGGCTACACCTTC.

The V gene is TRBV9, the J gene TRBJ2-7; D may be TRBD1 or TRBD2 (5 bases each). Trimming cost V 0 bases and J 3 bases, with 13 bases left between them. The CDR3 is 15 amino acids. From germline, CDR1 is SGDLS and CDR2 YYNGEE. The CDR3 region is CASSVEGTNNYEQYF. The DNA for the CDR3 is TGTGCCAGCAGCGTAGAAGGGACGAATAACTACGAGCAGTACTTC.

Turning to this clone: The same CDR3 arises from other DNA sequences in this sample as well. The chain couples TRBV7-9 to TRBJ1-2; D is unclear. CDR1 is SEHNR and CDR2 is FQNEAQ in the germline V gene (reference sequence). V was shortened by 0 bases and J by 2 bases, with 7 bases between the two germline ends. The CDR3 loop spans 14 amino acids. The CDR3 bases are TGTGCCAGCAGCTTAGCGCCTCCAAACTATGGCTACACCTTC. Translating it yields CASSLAPPNYGYTF.